This T cell receptor beta chain was recorded in a study of blood T cell repertoires in COVID-19. Overall study: Spain, Italy and the United States supplied samples that represented acute and convalescent COVID-19. Nucleic acid was either cDNA or gDNA, and it came from T cells, B-cell-depleted T cells, or PBMCs.

Per the authors' pipeline: Reference gene primer amplification yielded estimated nucleated cell counts. Only in-frame clones appear in the TCRdb table, and some are missing; sequencing was by immunoSEQ multiplex PCR. V and J calls and clone size are copied from that table; D and trimming were computed from the DNA. The profile shows 120,000 to 150,000 clones, around nine tenths of them singletons. Germline V CDR1 and CDR2: SGHRS, YFSETQ. This CDR3 region has 16 residues. V dropped 4 bases and J dropped 1 base, with 17 bases sitting between them. This sequence originates from a human donor in a cohort sampled during active COVID-19. This chain uses TRBV5-1 with TRBJ1-2; weak D call: TRBD1 (5 bases). Sequencing used peripheral blood. CDR3 sequence (DNA): TGCGCCAGCAGCCACTCCTTAGGGGAAGGTAACTATGGCTACACCTTC. Its translation is CASSHSLGEGNYGYTF.